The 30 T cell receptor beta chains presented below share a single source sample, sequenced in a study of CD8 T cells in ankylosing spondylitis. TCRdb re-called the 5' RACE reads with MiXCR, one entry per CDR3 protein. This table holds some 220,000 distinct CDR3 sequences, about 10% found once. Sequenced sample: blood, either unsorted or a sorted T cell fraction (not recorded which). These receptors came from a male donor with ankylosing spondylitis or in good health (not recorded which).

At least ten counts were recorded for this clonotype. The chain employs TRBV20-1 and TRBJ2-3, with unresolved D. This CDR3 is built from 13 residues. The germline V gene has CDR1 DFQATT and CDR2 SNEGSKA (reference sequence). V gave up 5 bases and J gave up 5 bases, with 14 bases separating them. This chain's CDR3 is CSAFAPRGDTQYF. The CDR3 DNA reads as TGCAGTGCTTTCGCGCCCCGTGGAGATACGCAGTATTTT.

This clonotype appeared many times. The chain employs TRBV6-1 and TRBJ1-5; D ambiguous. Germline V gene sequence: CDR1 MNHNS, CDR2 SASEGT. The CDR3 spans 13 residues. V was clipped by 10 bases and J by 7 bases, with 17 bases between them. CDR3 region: CATLWEGRQPQHF. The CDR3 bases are TGTGCCACCCTCTGGGAGGGAAGACAGCCCCAGCATTTT.

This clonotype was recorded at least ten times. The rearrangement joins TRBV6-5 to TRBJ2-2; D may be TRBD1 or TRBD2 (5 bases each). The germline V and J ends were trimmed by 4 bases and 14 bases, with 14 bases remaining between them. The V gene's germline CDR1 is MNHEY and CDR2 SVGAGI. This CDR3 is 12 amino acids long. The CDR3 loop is CASSSGTRYLFF. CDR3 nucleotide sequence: TGTGCCAGCAGTTCCGGGACGAGGTATCTGTTTTTT.

CDR3 bases: TGTGCCAGCAGTGAGCTCGAGCAGTACTTC. It encodes CASSELEQYF. The J gene is TRBJ2-7, the V gene TRBV2; D unresolved. Looked up from germline, CDR1 is SNHLY and CDR2 is FYNNEI. V was cut by 3 bases and J by 6 bases, with 3 bases left in between. This CDR3 region has 10 residues.

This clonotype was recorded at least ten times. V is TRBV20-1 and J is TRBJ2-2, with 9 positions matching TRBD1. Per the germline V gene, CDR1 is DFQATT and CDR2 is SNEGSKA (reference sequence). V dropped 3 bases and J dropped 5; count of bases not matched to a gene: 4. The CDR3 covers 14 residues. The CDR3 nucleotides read TGCAGTGCTAGGCCGGGACAGGGAACCGGGGAGCTGTTTTTT. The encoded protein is CSARPGQGTGELFF.

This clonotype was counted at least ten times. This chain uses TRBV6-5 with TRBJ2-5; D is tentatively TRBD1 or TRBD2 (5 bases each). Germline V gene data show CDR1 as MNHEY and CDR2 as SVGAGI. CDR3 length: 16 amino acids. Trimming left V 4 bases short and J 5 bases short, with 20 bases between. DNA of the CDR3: TGTGCCAGCAGTTCCCCCCGGGACCCAAGGAGGGAGACCCAGTACTTC. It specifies CASSSPRDPRRETQYF.

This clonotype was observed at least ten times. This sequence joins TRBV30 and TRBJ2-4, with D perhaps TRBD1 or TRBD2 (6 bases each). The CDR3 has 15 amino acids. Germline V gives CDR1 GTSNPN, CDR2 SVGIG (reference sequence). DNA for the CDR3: TGTGCTGGGGGCGCTATCGGGGGCGCCAAAAACATTCAGTACTTC. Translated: CAGGAIGGAKNIQYF. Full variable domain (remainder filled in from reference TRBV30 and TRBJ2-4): SQTIHQWPATLVQPVGSPLSLECTVEGTSNPNLYWYRQAAGRGLQLLFYSVGIGQISSEVPQNLSASRPQDRQFILSSKKLLLSDSGFYLCAGGAIGGAKNIQYFGAGTRLSVL.

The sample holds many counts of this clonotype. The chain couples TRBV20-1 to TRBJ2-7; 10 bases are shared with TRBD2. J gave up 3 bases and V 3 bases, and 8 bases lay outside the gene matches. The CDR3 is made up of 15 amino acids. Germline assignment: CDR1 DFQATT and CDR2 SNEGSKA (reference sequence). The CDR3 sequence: CSARRGLAELYEQYF. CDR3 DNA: TGCAGTGCTAGGAGAGGACTAGCGGAGCTCTACGAGCAGTACTTC.

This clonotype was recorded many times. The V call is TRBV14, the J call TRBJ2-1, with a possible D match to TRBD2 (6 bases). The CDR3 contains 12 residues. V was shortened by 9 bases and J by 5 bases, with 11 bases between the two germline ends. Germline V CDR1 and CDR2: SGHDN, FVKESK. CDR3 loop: CARGGTNNEQFF. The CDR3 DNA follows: TGTGCCAGGGGAGGAACAAACAATGAGCAGTTCTTC. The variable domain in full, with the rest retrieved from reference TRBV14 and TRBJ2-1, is EAGVTQFPSHSVIEKGQTVTLRCDPISGHDNLYWYRRVMGKEIKFLLHFVKESKQDESGMPNNRFLAERTGGTYSTLKVQPAELEDSGVYFCARGGTNNEQFFGPGTRLTVL.

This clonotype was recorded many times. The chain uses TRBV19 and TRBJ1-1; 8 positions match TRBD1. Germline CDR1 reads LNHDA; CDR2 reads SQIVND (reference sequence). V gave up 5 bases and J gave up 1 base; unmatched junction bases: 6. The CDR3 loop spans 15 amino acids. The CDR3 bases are TGTGCCAGTAGTTCCAGGGGACAGGCGAACACTGAAGCTTTCTTT. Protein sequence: CASSSRGQANTEAFF.

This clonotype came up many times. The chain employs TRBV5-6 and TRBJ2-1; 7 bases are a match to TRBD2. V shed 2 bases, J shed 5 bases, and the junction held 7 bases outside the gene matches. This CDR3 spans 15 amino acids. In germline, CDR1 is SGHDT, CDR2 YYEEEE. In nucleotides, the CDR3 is TGTGCCAGCAGCTTCCTGGGACTACTTAACAATGAGCAGTTCTTC. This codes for CASSFLGLLNNEQFF.

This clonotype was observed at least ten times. CDR3 amino acids: CASSPRGQTNEKLFF. The DNA for the CDR3 is TGTGCCAGCAGCCCTAGGGGGCAAACTAATGAAAAACTGTTTTTT. The chain couples TRBV5-6 to TRBJ1-4; 7 bases fit TRBD1. Germline assignment: CDR1 SGHDT and CDR2 YYEEEE. The V and J ends lost 4 bases and 1 base, in that order; junction bases with no gene match: 4. The CDR3 runs 15 residues.

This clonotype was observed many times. This CDR3 is CAWSVQRDVYGYTF. DNA for the CDR3: TGTGCCTGGAGTGTACAGCGGGATGTGTATGGCTACACCTTC. The chain has TRBV30 and TRBJ1-2; D is ambiguous. Germline lookup yields CDR1 GTSNPN and CDR2 SVGIG (reference sequence). The CDR3 runs to 14 residues. V was pared by 0 bases and J by 5 bases, with 13 bases between.

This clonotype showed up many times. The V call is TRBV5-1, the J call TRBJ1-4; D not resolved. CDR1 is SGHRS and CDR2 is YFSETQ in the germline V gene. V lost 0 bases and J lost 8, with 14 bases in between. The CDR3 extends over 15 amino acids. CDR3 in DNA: TGCGCCAGCAGCTTGGGATGGGATCGAGGGGAAAAACTGTTTTTT. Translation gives CASSLGWDRGEKLFF. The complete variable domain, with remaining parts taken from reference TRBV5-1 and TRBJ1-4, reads KAGVTQTPRYLIKTRGQQVTLSCSPISGHRSVSWYQQTPGQGLQFLFEYFSETQRNKGNFPGRFSGRQFSNSRSEMNVSTLELGDSALYLCASSLGWDRGEKLFFGSGTQLSVL.

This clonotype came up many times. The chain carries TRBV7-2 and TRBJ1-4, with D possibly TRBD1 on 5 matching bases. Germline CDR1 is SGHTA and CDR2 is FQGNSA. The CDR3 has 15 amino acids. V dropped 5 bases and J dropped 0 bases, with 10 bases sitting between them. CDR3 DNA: TGTGCCAGCAGCCCTAAGACAGCAACTAATGAAAAACTGTTTTTT. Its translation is CASSPKTATNEKLFF. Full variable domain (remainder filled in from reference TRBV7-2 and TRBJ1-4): GAGVSQSPSNKVTEKGKDVELRCDPISGHTALYWYRQSLGQGLEFLIYFQGNSAPDKSGLPSDRFSAERTGGSVSTLTIQRTQQEDSAVYLCASSPKTATNEKLFFGSGTQLSVL.

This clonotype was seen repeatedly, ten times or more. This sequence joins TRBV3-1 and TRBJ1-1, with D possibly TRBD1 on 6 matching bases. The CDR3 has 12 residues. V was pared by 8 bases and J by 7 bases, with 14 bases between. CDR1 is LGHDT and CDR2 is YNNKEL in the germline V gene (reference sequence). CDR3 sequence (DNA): TGTGCCAGCGGGCAGGGGACTGGTGAAGCTTTCTTT. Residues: CASGQGTGEAFF.

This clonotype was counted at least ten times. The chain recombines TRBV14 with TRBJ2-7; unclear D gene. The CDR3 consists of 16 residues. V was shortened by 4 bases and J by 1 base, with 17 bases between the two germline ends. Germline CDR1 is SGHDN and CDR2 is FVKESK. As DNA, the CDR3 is TGTGCCAGCAGCCCTCAGCGCTATTCAGTTTCCTACGAGCAGTACTTC. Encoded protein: CASSPQRYSVSYEQYF.

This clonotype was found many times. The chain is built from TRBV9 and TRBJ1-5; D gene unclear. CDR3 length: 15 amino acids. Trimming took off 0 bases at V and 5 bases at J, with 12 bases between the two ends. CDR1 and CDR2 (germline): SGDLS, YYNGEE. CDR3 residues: CASSVATGSDQPQHF. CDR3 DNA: TGTGCCAGCAGCGTAGCTACGGGATCCGATCAGCCCCAGCATTTT.

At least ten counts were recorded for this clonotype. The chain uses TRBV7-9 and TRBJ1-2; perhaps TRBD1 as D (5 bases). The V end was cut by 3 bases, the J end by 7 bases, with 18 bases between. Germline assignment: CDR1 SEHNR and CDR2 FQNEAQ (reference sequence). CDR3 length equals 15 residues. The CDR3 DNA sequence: TGTGCCAGCAGCTTCCCTGGGGACGTACGCGGTGGCTACACCTTC. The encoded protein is CASSFPGDVRGGYTF.

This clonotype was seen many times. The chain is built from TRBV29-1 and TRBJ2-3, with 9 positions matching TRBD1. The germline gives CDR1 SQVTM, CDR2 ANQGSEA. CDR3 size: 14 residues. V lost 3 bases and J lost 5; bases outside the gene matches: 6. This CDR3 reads CSVDRDRARDTQYF. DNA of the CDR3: TGCAGCGTTGACCGGGACAGGGCCCGAGATACGCAGTATTTT.

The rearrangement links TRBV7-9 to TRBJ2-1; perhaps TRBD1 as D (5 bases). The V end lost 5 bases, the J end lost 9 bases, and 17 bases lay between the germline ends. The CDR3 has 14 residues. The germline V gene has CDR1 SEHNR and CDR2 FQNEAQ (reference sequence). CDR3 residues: CASSARVNSFEQFF. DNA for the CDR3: TGTGCCAGCAGCGCCAGGGTTAATTCGTTTGAGCAGTTCTTC.

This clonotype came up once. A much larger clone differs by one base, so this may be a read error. The CDR3 loop reads CASSLRVGDAGALFF. CDR3 coding DNA: TGTGCCAGCAGTTTAAGGGTGGGGGACGCCGGGGCGCTGTTTTTT. The gene calls are TRBV12-3 or TRBV12-4 and TRBJ2-2, with D perhaps TRBD1 or TRBD2 (5 bases each). The length of the CDR3 is 15 residues.

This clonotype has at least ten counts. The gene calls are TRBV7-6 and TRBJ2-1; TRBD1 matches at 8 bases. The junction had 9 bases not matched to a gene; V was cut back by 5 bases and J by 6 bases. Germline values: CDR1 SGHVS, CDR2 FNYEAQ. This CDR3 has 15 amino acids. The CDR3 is CASSPDRVLFNEQFF. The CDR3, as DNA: TGTGCCAGCAGCCCGGACAGGGTTTTATTCAATGAGCAGTTCTTC.

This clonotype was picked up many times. CDR3 region: CASTLFGGQSETQYF. The CDR3 DNA follows: TGTGCCAGCACCCTCTTTGGGGGCCAGAGTGAGACCCAGTACTTC. V and J are TRBV12-3 or TRBV12-4 and TRBJ2-5; perhaps TRBD1 as D (6 bases). The V end was cut by 7 bases, the J end by 5 bases, with 20 bases between. CDR3 length: 15 amino acids.

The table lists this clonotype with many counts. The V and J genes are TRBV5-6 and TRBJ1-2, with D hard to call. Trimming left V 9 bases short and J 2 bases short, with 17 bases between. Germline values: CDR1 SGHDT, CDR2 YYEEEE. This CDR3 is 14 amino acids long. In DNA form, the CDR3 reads TGTGCCACCCGCCTTGCTAGCGTAAACTATGGCTACACCTTC. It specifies CATRLASVNYGYTF.

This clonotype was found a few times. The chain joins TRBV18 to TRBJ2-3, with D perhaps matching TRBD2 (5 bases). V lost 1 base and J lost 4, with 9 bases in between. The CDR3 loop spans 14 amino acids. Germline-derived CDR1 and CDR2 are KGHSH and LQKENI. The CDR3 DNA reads TGTGCCAGCTCACCACTAGAGAGGGCAGATACGCAGTATTTT. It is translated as CASSPLERADTQYF. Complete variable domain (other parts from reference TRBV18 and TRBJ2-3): NAGVMQNPRHLVRRRGQEARLRCSPMKGHSHVYWYRQLPEEGLKFMVYLQKENIIDESGMPKERFSAEFPKEGPSILRIQQVVRGDSAAYFCASSPLERADTQYFGPGTRLTVL.

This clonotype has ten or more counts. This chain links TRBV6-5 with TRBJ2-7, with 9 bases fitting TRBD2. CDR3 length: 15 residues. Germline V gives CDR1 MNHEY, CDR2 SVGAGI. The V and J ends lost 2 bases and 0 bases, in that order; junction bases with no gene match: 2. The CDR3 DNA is TGTGCCAGCAGTTACGGAGCGGGGGGCTCCTACGAGCAGTACTTC. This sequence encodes CASSYGAGGSYEQYF.

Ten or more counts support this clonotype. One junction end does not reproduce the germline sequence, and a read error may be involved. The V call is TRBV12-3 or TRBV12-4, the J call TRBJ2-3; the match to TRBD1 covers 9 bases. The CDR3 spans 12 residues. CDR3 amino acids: CASSPTGGGRDF. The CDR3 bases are TGTGCCAGCAGTCCTACAGGGGGCGGGCGGGATTTT.

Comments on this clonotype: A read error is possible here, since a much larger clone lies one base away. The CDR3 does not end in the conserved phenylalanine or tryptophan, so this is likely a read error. This chain's CDR3 is CSVETGGDSPLHL. The CDR3, as DNA: TGCAGCGTTGAAACGGGGGGCGATTCACCCCTCCACTTG. The gene calls are TRBV29-1 and TRBJ1-6, with D perhaps matching TRBD1 (6 bases). Trimming cost V 2 bases and J 8 bases, with 10 bases left between them. Germline V lookup: CDR1 SQVTM, CDR2 ANQGSEA. This CDR3 region has 13 residues.

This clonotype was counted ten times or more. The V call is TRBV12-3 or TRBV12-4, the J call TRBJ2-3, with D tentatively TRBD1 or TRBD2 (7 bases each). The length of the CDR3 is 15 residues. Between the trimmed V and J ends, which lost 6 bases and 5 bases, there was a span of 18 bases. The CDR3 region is CASSPGEGAVDTQYF. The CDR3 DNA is TGTGCCAGCAGCCCCGGGGAGGGGGCCGTAGATACGCAGTATTTT.